The present TCR delta chain was sequenced within a study of gamma-delta T cells after stem cell transplantation. The V gene's germline CDR1 is GEAIGNYY and CDR2 EKD. V lost 3 bases to trimming and J lost 4 bases, with 20 bases between them. This CDR3 has 16 amino acids. By sample fraction, this clone is medium-sized. TCRdb redid clone calling on the RT-PCR reads using CATT. The sample includes about 2,000 delta-chain clones, approximately 6.5% seen only once; the top ten take around 28%. The chain links TRDV2 to TRDJ1; no firm D call. The sequence derives from a human donor. It is not recorded whose cells these are; they may come from a transplant donor. Material: gamma-delta T cells. As DNA, the CDR3 is TGTGCCTGTGACCCCGTCGGGTTTAAGGACTTCGATAAACTCATCTTT. Translating gives CACDPVGFKDFDKLIF.